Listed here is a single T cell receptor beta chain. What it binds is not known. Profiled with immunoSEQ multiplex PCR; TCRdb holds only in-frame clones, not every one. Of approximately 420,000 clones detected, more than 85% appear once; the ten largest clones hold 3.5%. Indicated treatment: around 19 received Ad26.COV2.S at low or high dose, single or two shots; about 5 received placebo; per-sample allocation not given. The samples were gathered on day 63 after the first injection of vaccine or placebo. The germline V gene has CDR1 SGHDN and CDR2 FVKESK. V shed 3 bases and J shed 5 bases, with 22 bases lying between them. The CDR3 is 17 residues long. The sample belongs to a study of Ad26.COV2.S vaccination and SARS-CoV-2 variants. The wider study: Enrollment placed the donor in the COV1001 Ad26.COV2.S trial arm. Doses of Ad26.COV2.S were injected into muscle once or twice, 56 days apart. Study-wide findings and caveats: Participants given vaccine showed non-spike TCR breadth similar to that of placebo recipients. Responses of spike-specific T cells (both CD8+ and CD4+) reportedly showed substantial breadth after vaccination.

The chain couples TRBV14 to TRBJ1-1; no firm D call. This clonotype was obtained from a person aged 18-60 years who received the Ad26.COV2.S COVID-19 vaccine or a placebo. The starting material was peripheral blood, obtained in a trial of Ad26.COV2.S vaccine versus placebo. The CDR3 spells CASSHWSGLVGETEAFF. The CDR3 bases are TGTGCCAGCAGCCATTGGAGCGGCTTAGTGGGAGAAACTGAAGCTTTCTTT.